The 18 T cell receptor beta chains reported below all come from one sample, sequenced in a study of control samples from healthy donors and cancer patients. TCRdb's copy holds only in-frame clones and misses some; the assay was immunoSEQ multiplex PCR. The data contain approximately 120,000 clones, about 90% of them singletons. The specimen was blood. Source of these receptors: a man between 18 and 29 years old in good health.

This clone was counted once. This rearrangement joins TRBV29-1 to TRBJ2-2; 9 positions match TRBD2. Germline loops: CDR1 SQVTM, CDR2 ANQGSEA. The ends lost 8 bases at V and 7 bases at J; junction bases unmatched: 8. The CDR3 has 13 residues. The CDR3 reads CSFVAGAGGELFF. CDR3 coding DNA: TGCAGCTTCGTAGCGGGAGCGGGCGGGGAGCTGTTTTTT.

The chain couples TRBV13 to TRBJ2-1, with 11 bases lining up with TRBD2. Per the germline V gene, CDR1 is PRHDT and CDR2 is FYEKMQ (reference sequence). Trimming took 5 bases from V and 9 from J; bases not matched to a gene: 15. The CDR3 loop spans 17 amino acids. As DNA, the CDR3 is TGTGCCAGCAGCCAAACCTTCGCTAGCGGGAGGATGGGTGAGCAGTTCTTC. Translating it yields CASSQTFASGRMGEQFF.

The CDR3 DNA is TGTGCCAGCAGTTTGCCGGGAGGGCCGTCGGCCATTCAGTACTTC. Its translation is CASSLPGGPSAIQYF. This rearrangement joins TRBV28 to TRBJ2-4; TRBD2 matches at 8 bases. The CDR3 has 15 amino acids. Germline-derived CDR1 and CDR2 are MDHEN and SYDVKM. After removal of 3 bases from V and 9 bases from J, the junction contained 10 bases not matched to a gene.

CDR3 amino acids: CASSFRQGAHEQFF. The CDR3 DNA reads as TGTGCCAGCAGCTTCAGACAGGGGGCTCATGAGCAGTTCTTC. The chain has TRBV11-2 and TRBJ2-1, with 10 bases identical to TRBD1. Germline trimming cut 3 bases from V and 8 bases from J; bases unmatched to any gene: 4. The CDR3 is made up of 14 amino acids. Germline CDR1 SGHAT, CDR2 FQNNGV.

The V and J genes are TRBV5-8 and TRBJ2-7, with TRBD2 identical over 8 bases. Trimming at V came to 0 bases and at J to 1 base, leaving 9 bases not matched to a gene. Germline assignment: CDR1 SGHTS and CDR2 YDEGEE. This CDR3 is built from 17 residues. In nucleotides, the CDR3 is TGTGCCAGCAGCTTGGCCGGCGGCGGGAGGCAATCCTACGAGCAGTACTTC. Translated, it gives CASSLAGGGRQSYEQYF.

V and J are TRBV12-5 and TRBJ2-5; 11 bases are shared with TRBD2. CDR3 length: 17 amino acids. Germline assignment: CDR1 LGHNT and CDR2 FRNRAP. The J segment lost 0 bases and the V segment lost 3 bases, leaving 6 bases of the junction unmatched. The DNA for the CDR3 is TGTGCTAGTGGTTTAGGGACTAGCGGAATAAACCAAGAGACCCAGTACTTC. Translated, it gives CASGLGTSGINQETQYF.

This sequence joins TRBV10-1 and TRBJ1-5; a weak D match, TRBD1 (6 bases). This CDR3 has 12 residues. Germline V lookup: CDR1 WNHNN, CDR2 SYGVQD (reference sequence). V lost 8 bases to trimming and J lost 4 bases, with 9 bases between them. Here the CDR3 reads CASERGNQPQHF. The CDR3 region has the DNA TGCGCCAGCGAAAGGGGGAATCAGCCCCAGCATTTT.

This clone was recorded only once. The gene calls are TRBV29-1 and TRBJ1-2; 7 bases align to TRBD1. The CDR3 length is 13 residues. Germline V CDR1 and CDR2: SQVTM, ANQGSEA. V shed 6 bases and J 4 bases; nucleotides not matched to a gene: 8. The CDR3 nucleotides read TGCAGCGTGGAGCAGGGGGGGATCTATGGCTACACCTTC. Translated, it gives CSVEQGGIYGYTF.

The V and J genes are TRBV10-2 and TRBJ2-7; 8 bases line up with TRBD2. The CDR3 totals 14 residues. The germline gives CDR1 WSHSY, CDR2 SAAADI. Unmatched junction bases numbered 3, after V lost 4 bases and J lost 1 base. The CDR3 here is CASSAGLASYEQYF. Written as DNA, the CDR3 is TGCGCCAGCAGTGCTGGACTAGCTTCCTACGAGCAGTACTTC.

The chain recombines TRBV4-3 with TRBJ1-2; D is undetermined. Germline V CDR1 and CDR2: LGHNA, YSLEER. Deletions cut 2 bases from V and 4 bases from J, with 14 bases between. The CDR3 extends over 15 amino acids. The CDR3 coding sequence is TGCGCCAGCAGCCAATCCCCGGTGGGGTTCTATGGCTACACCTTC. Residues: CASSQSPVGFYGYTF.

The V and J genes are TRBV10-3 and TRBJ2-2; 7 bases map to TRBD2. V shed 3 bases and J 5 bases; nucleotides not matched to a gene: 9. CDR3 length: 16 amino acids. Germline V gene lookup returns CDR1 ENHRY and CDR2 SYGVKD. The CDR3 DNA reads TGTGCCATCAGTGACGGTAAAGGGGAGGGAACCGGGGAGCTGTTTTTT. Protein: CAISDGKGEGTGELFF.

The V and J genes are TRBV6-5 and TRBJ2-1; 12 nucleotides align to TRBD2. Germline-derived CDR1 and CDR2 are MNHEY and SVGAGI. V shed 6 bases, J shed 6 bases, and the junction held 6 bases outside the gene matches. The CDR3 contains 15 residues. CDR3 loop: CASSHTSGRTNEQFF. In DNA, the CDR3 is TGTGCCAGCAGCCACACTAGCGGGAGGACCAATGAGCAGTTCTTC.

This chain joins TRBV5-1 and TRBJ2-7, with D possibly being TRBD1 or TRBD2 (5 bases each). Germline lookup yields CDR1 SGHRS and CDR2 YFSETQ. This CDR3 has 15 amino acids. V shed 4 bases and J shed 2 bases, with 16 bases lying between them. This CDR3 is CASSGGTGHPYEQYF. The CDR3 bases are TGCGCCAGCAGCGGGGGTACAGGACATCCCTACGAGCAGTACTTC.

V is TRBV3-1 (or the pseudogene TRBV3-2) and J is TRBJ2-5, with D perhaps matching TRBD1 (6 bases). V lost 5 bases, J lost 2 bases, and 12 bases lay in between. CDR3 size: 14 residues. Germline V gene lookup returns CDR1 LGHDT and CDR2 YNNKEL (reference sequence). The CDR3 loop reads CASSLRQVQETQYF. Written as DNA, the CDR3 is TGTGCCAGCAGCTTGAGACAGGTACAAGAGACCCAGTACTTC.

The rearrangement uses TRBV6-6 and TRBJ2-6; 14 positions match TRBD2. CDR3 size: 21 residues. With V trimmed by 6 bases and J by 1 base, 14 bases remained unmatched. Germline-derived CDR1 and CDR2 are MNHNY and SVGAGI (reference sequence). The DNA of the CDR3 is TGTGCCAGCAGCTCAGTCCCGGGACTAGCGGGAGAACTATCTGGGGCCAACGTCCTGACTTTC. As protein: CASSSVPGLAGELSGANVLTF.

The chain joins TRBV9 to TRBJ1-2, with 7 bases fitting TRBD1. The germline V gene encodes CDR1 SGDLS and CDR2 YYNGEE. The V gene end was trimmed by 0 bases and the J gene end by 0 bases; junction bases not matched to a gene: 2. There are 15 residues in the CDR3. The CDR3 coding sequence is TGTGCCAGCAGCGTAGGCAGGGGGACTAACTATGGCTACACCTTC. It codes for CASSVGRGTNYGYTF.

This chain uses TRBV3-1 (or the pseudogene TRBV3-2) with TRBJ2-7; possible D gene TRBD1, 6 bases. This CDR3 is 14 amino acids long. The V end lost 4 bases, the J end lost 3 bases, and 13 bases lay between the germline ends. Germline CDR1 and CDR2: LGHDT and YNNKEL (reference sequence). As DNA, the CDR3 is TGTGCCAGCAGCCGAGAAGGGGGACGCTACGAGCAGTACTTC. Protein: CASSREGGRYEQYF.

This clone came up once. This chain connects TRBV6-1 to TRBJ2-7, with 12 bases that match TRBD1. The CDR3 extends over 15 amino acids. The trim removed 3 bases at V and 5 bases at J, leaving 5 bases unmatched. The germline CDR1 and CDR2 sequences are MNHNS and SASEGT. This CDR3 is CASSEGQGARDEQYF. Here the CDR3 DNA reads TGTGCCAGCAGTGAGGGACAGGGGGCGCGGGACGAGCAGTACTTC.